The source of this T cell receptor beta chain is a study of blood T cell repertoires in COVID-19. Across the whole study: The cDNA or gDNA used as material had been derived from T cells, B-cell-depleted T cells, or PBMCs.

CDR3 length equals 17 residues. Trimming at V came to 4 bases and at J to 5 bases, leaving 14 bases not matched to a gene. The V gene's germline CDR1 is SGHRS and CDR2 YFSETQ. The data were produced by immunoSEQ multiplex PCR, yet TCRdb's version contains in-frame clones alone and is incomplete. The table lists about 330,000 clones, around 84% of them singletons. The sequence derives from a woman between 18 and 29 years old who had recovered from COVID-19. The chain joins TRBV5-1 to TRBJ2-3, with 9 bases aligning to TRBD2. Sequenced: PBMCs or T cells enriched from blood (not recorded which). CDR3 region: CASSPAAASGIGDTQYF. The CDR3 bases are TGCGCCAGCAGCCCGGCGGCGGCTAGCGGGATTGGAGATACGCAGTATTTT.